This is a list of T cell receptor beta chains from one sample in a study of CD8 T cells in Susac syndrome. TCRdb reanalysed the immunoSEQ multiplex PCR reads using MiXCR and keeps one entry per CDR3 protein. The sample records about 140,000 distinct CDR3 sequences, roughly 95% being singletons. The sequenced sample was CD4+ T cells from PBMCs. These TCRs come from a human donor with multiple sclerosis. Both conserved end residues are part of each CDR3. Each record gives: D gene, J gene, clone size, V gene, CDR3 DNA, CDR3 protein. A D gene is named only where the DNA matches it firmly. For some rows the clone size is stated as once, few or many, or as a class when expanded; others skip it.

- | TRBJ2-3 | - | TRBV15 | TGTGCCACCAGCAAGGGGTCAAACACAGATACGCAGTATTTT | CATSKGSNTDTQYF
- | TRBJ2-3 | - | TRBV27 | TGTGCCAGCAGTCGGACTGCGCTTGGCACAGATACGCAGTATTTT | CASSRTALGTDTQYF
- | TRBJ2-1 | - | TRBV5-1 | TGCGCCAGCAGCTTGATCGGGGGCCGCTACAATGAGCAGTTCTTC | CASSLIGGRYNEQFF
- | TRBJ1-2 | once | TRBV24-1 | TGTGCCACCAGTGAACCGACAGAATACTATGGCTACACCTTC | CATSEPTEYYGYTF
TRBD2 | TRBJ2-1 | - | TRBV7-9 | TGTGCCAGCAGCTTAGCTGCTAGCGGAGGGAATGAGCAGTTCTTC | CASSLAASGGNEQFF
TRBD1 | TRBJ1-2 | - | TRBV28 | TGTGCCAGCGGCCGTTCCGGGACAGGGTTTCGTGGCTACACCTTC | CASGRSGTGFRGYTF
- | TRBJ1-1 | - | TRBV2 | TGTGCCAGCACTCGGCTGCAGGACACTGAAGCTTTCTTT | CASTRLQDTEAFF
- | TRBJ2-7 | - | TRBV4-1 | TGCGCCAGCAGCCGCCTACCGGGACAAGTCTACGAGCAGTACTTC | CASSRLPGQVYEQYF
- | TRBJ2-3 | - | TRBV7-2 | TGTGCCAGCAGCTTAGCGGGACCGGATACGCAGTATTTT | CASSLAGPDTQYF
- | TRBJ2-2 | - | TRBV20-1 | TGCAGTCCTTGGGGGCCGGGCACCGGGGAGCTGTTTTTT | CSPWGPGTGELFF
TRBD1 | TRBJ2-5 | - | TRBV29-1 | TGCAGCGTTGAAACTAGGACAGGACGGGAGACCCAGTACTTC | CSVETRTGRETQYF
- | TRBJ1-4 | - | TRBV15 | TGTGCCACCAGCAGAGACATAGGACGGAAGAATGAAAAACTGTTTTTT | CATSRDIGRKNEKLFF
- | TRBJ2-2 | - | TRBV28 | TGTGCCAGCGAAGCTCCCGGGGAGCTGTTTTTT | CASEAPGELFF
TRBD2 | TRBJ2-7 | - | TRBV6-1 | TGTGCCAGCAGACACGGTCCCGGGACTAGCGGGAGGGGTGGCGAGCAGTACTTC | CASRHGPGTSGRGGEQYF
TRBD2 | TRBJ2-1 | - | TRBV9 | TGTGCCAGCAGCGTAGGAATTAGCGGGGGTAATGAGCAGTTCTTC | CASSVGISGGNEQFF